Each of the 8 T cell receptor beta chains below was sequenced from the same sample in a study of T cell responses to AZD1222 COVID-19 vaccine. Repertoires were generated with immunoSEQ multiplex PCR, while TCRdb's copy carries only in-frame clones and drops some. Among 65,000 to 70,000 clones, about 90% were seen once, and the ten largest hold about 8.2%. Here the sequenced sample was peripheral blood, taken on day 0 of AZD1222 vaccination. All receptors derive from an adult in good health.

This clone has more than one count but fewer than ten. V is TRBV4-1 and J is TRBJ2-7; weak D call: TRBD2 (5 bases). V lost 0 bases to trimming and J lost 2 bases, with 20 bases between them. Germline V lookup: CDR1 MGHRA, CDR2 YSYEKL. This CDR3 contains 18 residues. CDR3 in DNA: TGCGCCAGCAGCCAAGATGGCACCCTGGGAGCTCCTCCCTACGAGCAGTACTTC. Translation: CASSQDGTLGAPPYEQYF.

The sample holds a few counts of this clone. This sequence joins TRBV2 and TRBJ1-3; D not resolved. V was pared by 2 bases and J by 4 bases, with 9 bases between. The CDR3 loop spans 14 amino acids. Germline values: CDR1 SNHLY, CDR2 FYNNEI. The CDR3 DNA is TGTGCCAGCAGTGAACCCCTGGCAGGAAACACCATATATTTT. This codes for CASSEPLAGNTIYF.

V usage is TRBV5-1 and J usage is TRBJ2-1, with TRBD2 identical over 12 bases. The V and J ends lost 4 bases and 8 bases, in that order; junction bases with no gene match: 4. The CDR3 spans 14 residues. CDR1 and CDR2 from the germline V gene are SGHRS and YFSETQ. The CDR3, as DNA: TGCGCCAGCAGCCTACTAGCGGGAGGCTATGAGCAGTTCTTC. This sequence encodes CASSLLAGGYEQFF.

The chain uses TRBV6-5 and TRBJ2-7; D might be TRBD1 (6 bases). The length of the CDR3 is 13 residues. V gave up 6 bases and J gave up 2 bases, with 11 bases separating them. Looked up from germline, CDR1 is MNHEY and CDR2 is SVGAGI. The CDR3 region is CASRPGHPYEQYF. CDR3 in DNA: TGTGCCAGCAGACCGGGACATCCCTACGAGCAGTACTTC.

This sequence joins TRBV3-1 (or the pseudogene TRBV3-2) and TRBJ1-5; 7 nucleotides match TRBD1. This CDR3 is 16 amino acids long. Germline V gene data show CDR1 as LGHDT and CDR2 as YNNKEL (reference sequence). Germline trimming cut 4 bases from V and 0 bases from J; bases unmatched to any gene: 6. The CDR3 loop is CASSPSTGSSNQPQHF. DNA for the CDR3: TGTGCCAGCAGCCCCTCGACAGGGAGTAGCAATCAGCCCCAGCATTTT.

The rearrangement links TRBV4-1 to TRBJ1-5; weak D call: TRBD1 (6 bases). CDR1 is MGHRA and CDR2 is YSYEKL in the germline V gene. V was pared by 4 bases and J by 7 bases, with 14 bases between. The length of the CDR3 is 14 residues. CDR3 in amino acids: CASSLKAGAQPQHF. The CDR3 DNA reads TGCGCCAGCAGCCTAAAGGCAGGGGCCCAGCCCCAGCATTTT.

Here the CDR3 reads CSASTGGGSYEQYF. Here the CDR3 DNA reads TGCAGTGCTAGTACAGGGGGCGGGTCCTACGAGCAGTACTTC. The chain joins TRBV20-1 to TRBJ2-7, with 9 nucleotides matching TRBD1. Germline V lookup: CDR1 DFQATT, CDR2 SNEGSKA (reference sequence). The CDR3 has 14 residues. V lost 3 bases and J lost 1; bases outside the gene matches: 4.

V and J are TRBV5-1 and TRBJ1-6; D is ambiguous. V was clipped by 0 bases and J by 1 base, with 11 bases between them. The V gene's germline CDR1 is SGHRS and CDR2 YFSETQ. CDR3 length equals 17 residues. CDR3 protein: CASSLDNRVSYNSPLHF. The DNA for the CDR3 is TGCGCCAGCAGCTTGGATAATCGAGTTTCCTATAATTCACCCCTCCACTTT.